Described below is a single T cell receptor (beta chain) sequence and its context. Method: immunoSEQ multiplex PCR; TCRdb's copy keeps in-frame clones and lacks some. The profile shows 270,000 or so clones, 86% of them singletons. The CDR3 is made up of 14 amino acids. V dropped 8 bases and J dropped 5; count of bases not matched to a gene: 9. The germline V gene has CDR1 LNHDA and CDR2 SQIVND (reference sequence). The data stem from a study of blood T cell repertoires in COVID-19. In the study overall: Specimens from acute and convalescent COVID-19 originated in the United States, Italy and Spain. T cells, B-cell-depleted T cells, or PBMCs provided the cDNA or gDNA that served as material.

This chain connects TRBV19 to TRBJ1-5; 7 bases are shared with TRBD1. The TCR sequence derives from a young woman with active or convalescent COVID-19. Sequenced material: peripheral blood. DNA of the CDR3: TGTGCCAGTCGTAGACAGGGATGGGATCAGCCCCAGCATTTT. Translating gives CASRRQGWDQPQHF.